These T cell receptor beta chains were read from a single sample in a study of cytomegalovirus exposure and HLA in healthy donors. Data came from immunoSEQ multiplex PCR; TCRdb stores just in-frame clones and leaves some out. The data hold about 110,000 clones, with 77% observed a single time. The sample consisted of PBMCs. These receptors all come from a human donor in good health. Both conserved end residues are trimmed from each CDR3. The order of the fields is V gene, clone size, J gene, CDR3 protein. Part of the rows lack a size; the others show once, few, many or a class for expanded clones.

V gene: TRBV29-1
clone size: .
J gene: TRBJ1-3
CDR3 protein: SVDVSDISGNTIY

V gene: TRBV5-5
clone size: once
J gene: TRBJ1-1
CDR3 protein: ASSFAGTEAF

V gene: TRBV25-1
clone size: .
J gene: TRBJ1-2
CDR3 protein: ASSEKGAVSNYGYT

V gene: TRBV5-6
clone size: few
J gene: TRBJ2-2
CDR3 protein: ASSFYRQTGELF

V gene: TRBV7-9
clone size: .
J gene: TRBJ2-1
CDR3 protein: ASSHLRGPGGLAYNEQF

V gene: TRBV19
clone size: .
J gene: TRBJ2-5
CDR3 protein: ASTSPTSLGQETQY

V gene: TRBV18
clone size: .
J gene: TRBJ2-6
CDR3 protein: ASSPQNGFLGANVLT

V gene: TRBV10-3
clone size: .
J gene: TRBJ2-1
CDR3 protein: AISESPLTSGSSNEQF

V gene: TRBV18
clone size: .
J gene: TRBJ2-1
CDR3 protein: ASSPLDKNEQF

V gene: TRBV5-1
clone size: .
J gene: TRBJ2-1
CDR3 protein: ASSLADRAGEQF

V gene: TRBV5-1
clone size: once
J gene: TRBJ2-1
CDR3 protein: ASSLELAGYNEQF

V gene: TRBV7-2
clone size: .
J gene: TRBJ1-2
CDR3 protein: ASSLDQNYGYT

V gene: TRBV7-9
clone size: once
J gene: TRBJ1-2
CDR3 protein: ASSSSDRVGGYT

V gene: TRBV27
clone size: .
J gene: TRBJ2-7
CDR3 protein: ASSLVTQRSSYEQY

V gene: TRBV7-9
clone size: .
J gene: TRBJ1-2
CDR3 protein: ASSPDRGYNYGYT

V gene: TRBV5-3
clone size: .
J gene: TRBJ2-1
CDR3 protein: ARSSGLAGQNEQF

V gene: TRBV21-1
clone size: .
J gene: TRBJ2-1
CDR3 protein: ASSRSWSSYNEQF

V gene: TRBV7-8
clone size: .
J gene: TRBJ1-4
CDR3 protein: ASSLEGGKGEKLF

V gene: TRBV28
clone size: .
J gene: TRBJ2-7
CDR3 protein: ASSLGGVPLYEQY

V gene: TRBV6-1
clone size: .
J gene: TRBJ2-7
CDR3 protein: ASSATDTSITYEQY

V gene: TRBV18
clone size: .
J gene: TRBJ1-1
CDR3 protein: ASSPLRMLGVRMNTEAF

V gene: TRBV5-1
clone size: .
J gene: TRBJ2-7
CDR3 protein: ASSSGTGDSYEQY

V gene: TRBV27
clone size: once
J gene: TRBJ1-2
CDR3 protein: ASSLSAGSFYYGYT

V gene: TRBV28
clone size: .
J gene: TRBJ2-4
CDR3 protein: ASSVGTGVGNIQY

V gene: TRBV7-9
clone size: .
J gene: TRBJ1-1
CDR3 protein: ASSLTEDTEAF

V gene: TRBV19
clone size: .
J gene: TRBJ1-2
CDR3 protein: ASSMEQGAAGYT

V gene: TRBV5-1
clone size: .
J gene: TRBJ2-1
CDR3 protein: ASSKGTGTNLDEQF

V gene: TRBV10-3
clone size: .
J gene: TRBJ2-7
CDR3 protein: AISESGTGGREQY

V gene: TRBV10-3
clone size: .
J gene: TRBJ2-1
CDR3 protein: AISEDRALYNEQF

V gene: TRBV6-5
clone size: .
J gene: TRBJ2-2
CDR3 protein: ASSISVNTGELF

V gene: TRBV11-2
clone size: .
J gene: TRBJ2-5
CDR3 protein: ASSSGQGIKETQY

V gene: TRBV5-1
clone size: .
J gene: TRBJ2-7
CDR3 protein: ASSGGTNYEQY

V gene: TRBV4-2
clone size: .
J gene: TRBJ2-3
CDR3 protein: ASSQVLGSTDTQY

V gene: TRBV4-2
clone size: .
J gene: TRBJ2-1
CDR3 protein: ASSPRLAGVGEQF

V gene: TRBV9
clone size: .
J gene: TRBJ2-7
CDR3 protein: ASSPVSGLNEQY

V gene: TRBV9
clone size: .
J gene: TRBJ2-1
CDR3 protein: ASSVRSGSSYNEQF

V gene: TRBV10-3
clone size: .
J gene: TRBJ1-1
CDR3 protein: AISGQGTGVNTEAF

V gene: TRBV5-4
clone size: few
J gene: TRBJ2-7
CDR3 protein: ASSRPSGSSYEQY

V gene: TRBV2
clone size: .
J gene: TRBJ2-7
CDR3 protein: ASSQLWGGEQY

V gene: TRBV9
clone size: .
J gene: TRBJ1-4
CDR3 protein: ASSVAQGATGGLF

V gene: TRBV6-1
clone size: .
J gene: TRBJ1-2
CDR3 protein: ASSEPPNRGKGYYGYT

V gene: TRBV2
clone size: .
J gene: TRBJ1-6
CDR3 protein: ASSNRGINNSPLH

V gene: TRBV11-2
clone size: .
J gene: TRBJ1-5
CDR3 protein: ASSLAGVQPQH

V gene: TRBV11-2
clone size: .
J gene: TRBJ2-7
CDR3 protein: ASSLAAGAYEQY

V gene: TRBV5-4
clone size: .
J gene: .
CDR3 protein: ASSIVGTGAYEQY

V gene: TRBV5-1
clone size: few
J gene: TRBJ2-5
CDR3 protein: ASSWSPGTAQEAQY

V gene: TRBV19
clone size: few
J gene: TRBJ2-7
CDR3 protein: ASSLYPRTGITYEQY

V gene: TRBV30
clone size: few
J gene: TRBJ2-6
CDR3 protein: AWSVLGGFSGANVLT

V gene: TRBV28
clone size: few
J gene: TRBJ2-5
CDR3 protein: ASTDSGREETQY

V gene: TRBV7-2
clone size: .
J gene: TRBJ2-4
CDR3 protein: ASSPLAGLAKNIQY

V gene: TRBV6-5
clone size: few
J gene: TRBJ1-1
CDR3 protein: ASSYPGQAGDAF

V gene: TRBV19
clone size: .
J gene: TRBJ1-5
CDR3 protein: ASSRTGELGQPQH

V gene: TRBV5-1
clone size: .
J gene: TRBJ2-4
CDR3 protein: ASSLGELAKNSQY